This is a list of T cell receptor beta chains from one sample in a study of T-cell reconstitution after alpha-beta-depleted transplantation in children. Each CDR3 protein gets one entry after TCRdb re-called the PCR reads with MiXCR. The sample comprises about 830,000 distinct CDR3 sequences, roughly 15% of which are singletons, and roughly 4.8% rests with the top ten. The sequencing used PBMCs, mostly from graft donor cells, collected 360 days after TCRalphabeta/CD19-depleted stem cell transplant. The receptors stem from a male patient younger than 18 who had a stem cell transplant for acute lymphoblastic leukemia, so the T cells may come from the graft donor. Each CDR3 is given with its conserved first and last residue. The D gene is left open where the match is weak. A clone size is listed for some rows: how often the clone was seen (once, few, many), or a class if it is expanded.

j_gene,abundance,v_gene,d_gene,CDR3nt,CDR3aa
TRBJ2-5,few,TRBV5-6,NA,TGTGCCAGCAGCTTGGTGGACCCTTTGACAGGGAGGGGAGAGACCCAGTACTTC,CASSLVDPLTGRGETQYF
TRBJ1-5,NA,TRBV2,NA,TGTGCCAGCAGCGTTGACAGGTCACTAAATCAGCCCCAGCATTTT,CASSVDRSLNQPQHF
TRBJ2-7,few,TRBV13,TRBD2,TGTGCCAGCAGCTCCTACGCGCGGGAGAACTCCTACGAGCAGTACTTC,CASSSYARENSYEQYF
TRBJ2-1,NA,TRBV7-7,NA,TGTGCCAGCAGCTTAAGCCTAATTTCCTACAATGAGCAGTTCTTC,CASSLSLISYNEQFF
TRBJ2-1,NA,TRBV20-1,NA,TGCAGTGCTTCACAAGGGGTTTACAATGAGCAGTTCTTC,CSASQGVYNEQFF
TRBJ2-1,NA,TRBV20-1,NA,TGCAGTGCTAGTAGGGCTAGGATGGATGAGCAGTTCTTC,CSASRARMDEQFF
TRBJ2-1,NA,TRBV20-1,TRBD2,TGCAGTGCTAGGACCTCTAGCGGGCCTTACTCCTACAATGAGCAGTTCTTC,CSARTSSGPYSYNEQFF
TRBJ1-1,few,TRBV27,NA,TGTGCCAGCAGTCCCCGGAGGCGGGGGAACACTGAAGCTTTCTTT,CASSPRRRGNTEAFF
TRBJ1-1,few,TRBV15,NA,TGTGCCGTTCCATCCGGGGCCAGGGTCAACGCTGAAGCTTTCTTT,CAVPSGARVNAEAFF
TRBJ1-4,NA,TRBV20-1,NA,TGCAGTGCTAGAGATCATAGTGGGGGCCGTGAAAAACTGTTTTTT,CSARDHSGGREKLFF
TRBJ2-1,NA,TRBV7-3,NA,TGTGCCAGCAGCCGACTAGGGGAACCATACAATGAGCAGTTCTTC,CASSRLGEPYNEQFF
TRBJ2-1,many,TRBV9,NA,TGTGCCAGCAGCGTAGGGTTGCGGGAAGATTACAATGAGCAGTTCTTC,CASSVGLREDYNEQFF
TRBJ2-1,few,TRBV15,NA,TGTGCCACCGAGCTAGTCGGGTACAATGAGCAGTTCTTC,CATELVGYNEQFF
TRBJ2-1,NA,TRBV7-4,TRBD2,TGTGCCAGCACCCAGACTAGCGGGCGCCCGGCCACCAATGAGCAGTTCTTC,CASTQTSGRPATNEQFF